This TCR beta chain is drawn from a study of shared clonotypes between healthy human individuals. TCRdb's copy holds only in-frame clones and misses some; the assay was immunoSEQ multiplex PCR. Of fewer than 650,000 clones listed, over 60% were seen once; the top ten hold over 10%. The CDR3 runs to 12 residues. Germline V gene sequence: CDR1 SGHTA, CDR2 FQGTGA. Between the trimmed V and J ends, which lost 5 bases and 2 bases, there was a span of 5 bases. Comment on this clone: This sequence may be a read error, since a much larger clone differs from it by one base.

This TCR was sampled from a middle-aged woman in good health. Some clones in this sample may be carry-over from other donors' samples. The sample consisted of PBMCs. The chain uses TRBV7-3 and TRBJ2-3; tentatively, D is TRBD2 (5 bases). The CDR3 bases are TGTGCCAGCAGCCGGGACACAGATACGCAGTATTTT. Protein product: CASSRDTDTQYF.